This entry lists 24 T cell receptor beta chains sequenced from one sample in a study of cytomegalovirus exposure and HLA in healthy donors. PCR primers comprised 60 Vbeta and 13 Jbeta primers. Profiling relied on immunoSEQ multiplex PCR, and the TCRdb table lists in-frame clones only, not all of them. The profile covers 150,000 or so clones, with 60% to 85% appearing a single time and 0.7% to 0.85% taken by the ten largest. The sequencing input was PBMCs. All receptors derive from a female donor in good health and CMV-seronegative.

CDR3 sequence (DNA): TGTGCCAGCAGTGAGGGTCCCGCGACAGATACGCAGTATTTT. Residues: CASSEGPATDTQYF. The rearrangement links TRBV11-2 to TRBJ2-3, with a possible D match to TRBD2 (5 bases). Germline CDR1 SGHAT, CDR2 FQNNGV. CDR3 size: 14 residues. With 6 bases removed from V and 3 bases from J, the gap between germline ends came to 13 bases.

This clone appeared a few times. CDR3 residues: CASSLGAKTNYGYTF. Written as DNA, the CDR3 is TGTGCCAGCAGCTTAGGGGCCAAGACTAACTATGGCTACACCTTC. The chain recombines TRBV7-2 with TRBJ1-2; the D is unclear. Per germline, CDR1 SGHTA and CDR2 FQGNSA. The length of the CDR3 is 15 residues. The germline V and J ends were trimmed by 1 base and 0 bases, with 9 bases remaining between them.

CDR3 bases: TGTGCCAGCGGCCCCGACAGGCTCACAGATACGCAGTATTTT. Residues: CASGPDRLTDTQYF. The chain links TRBV27 to TRBJ2-3; the D gene is possibly TRBD1 (6 bases). The CDR3 spans 14 residues. V lost 8 bases to trimming and J lost 2 bases, with 14 bases between them. Germline V gene sequence: CDR1 MNHEY, CDR2 SMNVEV (reference sequence).

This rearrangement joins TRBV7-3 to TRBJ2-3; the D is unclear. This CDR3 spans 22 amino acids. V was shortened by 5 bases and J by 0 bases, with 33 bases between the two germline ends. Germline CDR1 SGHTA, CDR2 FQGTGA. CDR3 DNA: TGTGCCAGCAGCAAACCCCGACGCAAGCGAACCGAGCCATATGATAGCACAGATACGCAGTATTTT. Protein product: CASSKPRRKRTEPYDSTDTQYF. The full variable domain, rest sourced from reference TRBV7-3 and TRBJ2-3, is GAGVSQTPSNKVTEKGKYVELRCDPISGHTALYWYRQSLGQGPEFLIYFQGTGAADDSGLPNDRFFAVRPEGSVSTLKIQRTERGDSAVYLCASSKPRRKRTEPYDSTDTQYFGPGTRLTVL.

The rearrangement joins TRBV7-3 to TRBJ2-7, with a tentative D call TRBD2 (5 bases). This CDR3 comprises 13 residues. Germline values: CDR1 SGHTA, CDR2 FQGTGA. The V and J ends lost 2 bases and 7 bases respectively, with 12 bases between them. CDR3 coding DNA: TGTGCCAGCAGCTTAGTCGGGGAGCGTGAGCAGTACTTC. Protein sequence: CASSLVGEREQYF.

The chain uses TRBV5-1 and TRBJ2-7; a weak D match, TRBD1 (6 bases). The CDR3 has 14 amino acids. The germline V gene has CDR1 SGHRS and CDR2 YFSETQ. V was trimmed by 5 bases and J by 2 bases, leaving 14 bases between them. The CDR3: CASRRRRDTYEQYF. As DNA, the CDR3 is TGCGCCAGCAGAAGGAGACGGGACACCTACGAGCAGTACTTC.

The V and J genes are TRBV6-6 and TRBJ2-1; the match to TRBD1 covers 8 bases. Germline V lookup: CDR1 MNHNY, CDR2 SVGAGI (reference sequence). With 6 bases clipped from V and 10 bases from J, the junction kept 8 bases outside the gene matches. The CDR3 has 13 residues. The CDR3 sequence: CASSQGQVGEQFF. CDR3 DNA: TGTGCCAGCAGCCAGGGACAGGTGGGGGAGCAGTTCTTC.

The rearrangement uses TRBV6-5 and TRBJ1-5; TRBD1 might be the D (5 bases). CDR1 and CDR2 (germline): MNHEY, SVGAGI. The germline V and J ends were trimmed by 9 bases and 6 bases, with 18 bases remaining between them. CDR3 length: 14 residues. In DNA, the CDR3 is TGTGCCAGTTCCCTCGGGACGGGGGTTCAGCCCCAGCATTTT. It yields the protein CASSLGTGVQPQHF.

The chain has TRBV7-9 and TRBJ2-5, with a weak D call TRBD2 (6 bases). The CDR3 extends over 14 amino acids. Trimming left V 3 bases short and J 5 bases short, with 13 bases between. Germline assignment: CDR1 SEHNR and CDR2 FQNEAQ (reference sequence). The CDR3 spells CASSLGGLRETQYF. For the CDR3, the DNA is TGTGCCAGCAGCTTGGGGGGTTTGCGGGAGACCCAGTACTTC.

CDR3 loop: CASSQLGLVPYNEQFF. CDR3 DNA: TGCGCCAGCAGCCAGCTGGGGCTAGTACCCTACAATGAGCAGTTCTTC. This sequence joins TRBV4-1 and TRBJ2-1, with D possibly being TRBD1 (5 bases). Trimming removed 3 bases at V and 2 bases at J, with 14 bases between. In germline, CDR1 is MGHRA, CDR2 YSYEKL. There are 16 residues in the CDR3.

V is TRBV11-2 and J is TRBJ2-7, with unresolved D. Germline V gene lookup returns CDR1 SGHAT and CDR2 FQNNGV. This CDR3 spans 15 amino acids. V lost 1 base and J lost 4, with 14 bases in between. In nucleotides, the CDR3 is TGTGCCAGCAGCTTAGGTAAAGAGTGGTATTACGAGCAGTACTTC. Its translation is CASSLGKEWYYEQYF.

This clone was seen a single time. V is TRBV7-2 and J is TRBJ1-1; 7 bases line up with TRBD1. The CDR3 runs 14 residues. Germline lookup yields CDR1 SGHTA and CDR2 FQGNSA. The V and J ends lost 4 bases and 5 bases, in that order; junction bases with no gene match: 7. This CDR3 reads CASSSSRDSTEAFF. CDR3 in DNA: TGTGCCAGCAGCTCGTCCCGGGACAGTACTGAAGCTTTCTTT.

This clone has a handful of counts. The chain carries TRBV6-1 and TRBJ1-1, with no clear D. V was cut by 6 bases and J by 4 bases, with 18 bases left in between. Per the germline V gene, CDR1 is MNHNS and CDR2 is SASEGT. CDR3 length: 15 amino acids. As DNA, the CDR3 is TGTGCCAGCAGCCTTTCCCCGAGTGCGGCCACTGAAGCTTTCTTT. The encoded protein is CASSLSPSAATEAFF.

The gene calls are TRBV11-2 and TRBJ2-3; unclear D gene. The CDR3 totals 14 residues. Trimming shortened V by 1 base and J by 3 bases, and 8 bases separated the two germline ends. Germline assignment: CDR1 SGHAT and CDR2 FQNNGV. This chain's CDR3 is CASSLALFTDTQYF. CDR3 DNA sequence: TGTGCCAGCAGCTTAGCACTATTTACAGATACGCAGTATTTT.

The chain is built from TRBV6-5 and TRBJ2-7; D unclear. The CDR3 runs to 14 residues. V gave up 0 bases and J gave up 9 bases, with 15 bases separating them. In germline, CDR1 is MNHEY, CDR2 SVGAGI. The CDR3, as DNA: TGTGCCAGCAGTTACTCTGGTAGTAAGAGTGTGCAGTACTTC. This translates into CASSYSGSKSVQYF.

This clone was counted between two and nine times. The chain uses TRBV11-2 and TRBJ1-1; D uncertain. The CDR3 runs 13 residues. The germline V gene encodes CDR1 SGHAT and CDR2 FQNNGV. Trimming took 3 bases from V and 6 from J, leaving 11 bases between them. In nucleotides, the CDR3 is TGTGCCAGCAGCTTGTGGCGGGTTGCTGAAGCTTTCTTT. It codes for CASSLWRVAEAFF. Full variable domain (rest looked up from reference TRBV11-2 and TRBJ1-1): EAGVAQSPRYKIIEKRQSVAFWCNPISGHATLYWYQQILGQGPKLLIQFQNNGVVDDSQLPKDRFSAERLKGVDSTLKIQPAKLEDSAVYLCASSLWRVAEAFFGQGTRLTVV.

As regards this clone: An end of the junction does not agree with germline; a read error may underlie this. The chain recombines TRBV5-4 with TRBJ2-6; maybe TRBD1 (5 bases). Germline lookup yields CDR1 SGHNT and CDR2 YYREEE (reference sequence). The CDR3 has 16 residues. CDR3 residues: CASSPQVYSGANGLTF. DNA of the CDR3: TGTGCCAGCAGCCCTCAGGTCTACTCTGGGGCCAACGGCCTGACTTTC.

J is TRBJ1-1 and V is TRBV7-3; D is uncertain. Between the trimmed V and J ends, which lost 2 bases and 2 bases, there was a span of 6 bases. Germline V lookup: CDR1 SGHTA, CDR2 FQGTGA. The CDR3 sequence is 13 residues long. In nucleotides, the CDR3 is TGTGCCAGCAGCTTACAGGCCAACACTGAAGCTTTCTTT. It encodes CASSLQANTEAFF.

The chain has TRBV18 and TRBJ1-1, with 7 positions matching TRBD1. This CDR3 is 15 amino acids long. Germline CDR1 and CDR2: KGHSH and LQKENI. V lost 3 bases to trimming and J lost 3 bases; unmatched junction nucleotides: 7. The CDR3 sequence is CASSPRQGWDTEAFF. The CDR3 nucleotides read TGTGCCAGCTCACCTCGACAGGGTTGGGACACTGAAGCTTTCTTT. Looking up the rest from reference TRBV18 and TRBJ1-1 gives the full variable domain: NAGVMQNPRHLVRRRGQEARLRCSPMKGHSHVYWYRQLPEEGLKFMVYLQKENIIDESGMPKERFSAEFPKEGPSILRIQQVVRGDSAAYFCASSPRQGWDTEAFFGQGTRLTVV.

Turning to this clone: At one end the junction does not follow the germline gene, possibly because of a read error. Here the CDR3 reads CASSQGQGGWGISGANGLTF. DNA for the CDR3: TGTGCCAGCAGCCAAGGACAGGGGGGTTGGGGGATCTCTGGGGCCAACGGCCTGACTTTC. The genes are TRBV4-2 and TRBJ2-6, with 9 bases identical to TRBD1. The V gene's germline CDR1 is LGHNA and CDR2 YNFKEQ. This CDR3 has 20 amino acids.

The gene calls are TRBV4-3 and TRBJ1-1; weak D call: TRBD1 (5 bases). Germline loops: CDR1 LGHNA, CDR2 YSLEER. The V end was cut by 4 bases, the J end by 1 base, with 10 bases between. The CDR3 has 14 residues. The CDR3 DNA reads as TGCGCCAGCAGCCCCATACAGGCGAACACTGAAGCTTTCTTT. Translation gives CASSPIQANTEAFF.

In DNA, the CDR3 is TGTGCCAGCAGCTTAGTTCCTAGCGGGGGGTACAATGAGCAGTTCTTC. It translates to CASSLVPSGGYNEQFF. The rearrangement uses TRBV7-2 and TRBJ2-1, with 11 nucleotides matching TRBD2. V lost 1 base to trimming and J lost 4 bases; unmatched junction nucleotides: 3. This CDR3 spans 16 amino acids. CDR1 and CDR2 from the germline V gene are SGHTA and FQGNSA.

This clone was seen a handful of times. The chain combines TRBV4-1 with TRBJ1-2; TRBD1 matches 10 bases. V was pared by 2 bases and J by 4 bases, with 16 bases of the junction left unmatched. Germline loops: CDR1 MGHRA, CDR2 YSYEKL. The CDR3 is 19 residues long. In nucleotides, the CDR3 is TGCGCCAGCAGCCAAAGAGAACCGGGACAGGGGAGGGTCCTCTATGGCTACACCTTC. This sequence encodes CASSQREPGQGRVLYGYTF.

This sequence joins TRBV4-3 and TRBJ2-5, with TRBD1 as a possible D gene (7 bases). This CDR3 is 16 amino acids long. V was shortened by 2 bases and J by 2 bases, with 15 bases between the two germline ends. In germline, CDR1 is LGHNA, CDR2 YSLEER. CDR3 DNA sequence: TGCGCCAGCAGCCAAAATGTGCGGGGACAGCAAGAGACCCAGTACTTC. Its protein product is CASSQNVRGQQETQYF.